This T cell receptor beta chain was sequenced for a study of T cell repertoires in cytomegalovirus infection. Study-level background: Both a matching HLA type and CMV infection were indicated by public TCR beta signatures.

This clonotype was seen ten or more times. Each CDR3 protein is one row after TCRdb ran MiXCR on the reads. The sample consists of hundreds of thousands of distinct CDR3 sequences, 24% of them appearing once. Trimming took off 3 bases at V and 0 bases at J, with 8 bases between the two ends. The CDR3 covers 14 residues. Germline assignment: CDR1 MNHEY and CDR2 SVGAGI. The chain recombines TRBV6-5 with TRBJ1-1; TRBD1 might be the D (5 bases). The TCR sequence derives from a human donor in good health (CMV status not recorded). Some clones in this sample may be carry-over from other donors' samples. Material: CD8+ T cells from PBMCs. As DNA, the CDR3 is TGTGCCAGCAGTTATTCGACAGTGAACACTGAAGCTTTCTTT. Its translation: CASSYSTVNTEAFF.